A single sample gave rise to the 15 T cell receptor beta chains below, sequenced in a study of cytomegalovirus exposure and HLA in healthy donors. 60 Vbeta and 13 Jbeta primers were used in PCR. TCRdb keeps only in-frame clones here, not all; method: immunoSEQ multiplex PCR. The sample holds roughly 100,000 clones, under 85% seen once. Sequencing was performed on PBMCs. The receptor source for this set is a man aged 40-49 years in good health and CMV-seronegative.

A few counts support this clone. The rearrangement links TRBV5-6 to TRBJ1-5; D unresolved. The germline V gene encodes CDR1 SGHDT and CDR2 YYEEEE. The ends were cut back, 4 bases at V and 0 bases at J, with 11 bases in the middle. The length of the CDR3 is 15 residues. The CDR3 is CASSLGLYSNQPQHF. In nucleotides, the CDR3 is TGTGCCAGCAGCCTCGGACTTTATAGCAATCAGCCCCAGCATTTT. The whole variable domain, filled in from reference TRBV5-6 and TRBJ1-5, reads DAGVTQSPTHLIKTRGQQVTLRCSPKSGHDTVSWYQQALGQGPQFIFQYYEEEERQRGNFPDRFSGHQFPNYSSELNVNALLLGDSALYLCASSLGLYSNQPQHFGDGTRLSIL.

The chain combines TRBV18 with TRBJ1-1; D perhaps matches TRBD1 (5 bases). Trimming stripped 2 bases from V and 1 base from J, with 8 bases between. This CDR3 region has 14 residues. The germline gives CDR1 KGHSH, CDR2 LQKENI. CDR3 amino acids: CASSPSTGNTEAFF. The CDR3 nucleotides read TGTGCCAGCTCACCAAGTACAGGGAACACTGAAGCTTTCTTT.

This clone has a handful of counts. The CDR3 reads CASSHLGRGQGSYEQYF. For the CDR3, the DNA is TGCGCCAGCAGCCACCTCGGCCGGGGACAGGGCTCCTACGAGCAGTACTTC. The chain has TRBV4-3 and TRBJ2-7, with 9 bases fitting TRBD1. The V gene end was trimmed by 3 bases and the J gene end by 0 bases; junction bases not matched to a gene: 9. Looked up from germline, CDR1 is LGHNA and CDR2 is YSLEER. This CDR3 spans 17 amino acids.

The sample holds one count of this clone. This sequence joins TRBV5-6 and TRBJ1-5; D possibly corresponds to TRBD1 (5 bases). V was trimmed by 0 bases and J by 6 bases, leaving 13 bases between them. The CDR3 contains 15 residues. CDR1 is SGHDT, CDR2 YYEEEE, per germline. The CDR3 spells CASSLGQGYGQPQHF. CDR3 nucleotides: TGTGCCAGCAGCTTGGGTCAGGGTTACGGTCAGCCCCAGCATTTT.

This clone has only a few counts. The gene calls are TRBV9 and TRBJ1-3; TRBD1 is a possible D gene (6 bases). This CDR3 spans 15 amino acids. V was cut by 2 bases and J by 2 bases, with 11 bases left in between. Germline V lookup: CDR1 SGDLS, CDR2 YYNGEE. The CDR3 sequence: CASSVSGAAGNTIYF. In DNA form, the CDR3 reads TGTGCCAGCAGCGTCTCAGGGGCAGCTGGAAACACCATATATTTT. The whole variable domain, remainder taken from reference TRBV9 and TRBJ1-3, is DSGVTQTPKHLITATGQRVTLRCSPRSGDLSVYWYQQSLDQGLQFLIQYYNGEERAKGNILERFSAQQFPDLHSELNLSSLELGDSALYFCASSVSGAAGNTIYFGEGSWLTVV.

CDR3 in amino acids: CASSPRQGNQPQHF. The CDR3 DNA is TGTGCCAGCTCACCTCGGCAGGGCAATCAGCCCCAGCATTTT. V and J are TRBV18 and TRBJ1-5, with D hard to call. The germline V gene has CDR1 KGHSH and CDR2 LQKENI. With 3 bases removed from V and 2 bases from J, the gap between germline ends came to 8 bases. The CDR3 has 14 residues.

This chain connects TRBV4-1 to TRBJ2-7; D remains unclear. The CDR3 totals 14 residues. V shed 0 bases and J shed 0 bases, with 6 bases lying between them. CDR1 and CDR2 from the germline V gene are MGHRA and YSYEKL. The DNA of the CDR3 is TGCGCCAGCAGCCAAGACGTAATCTCCTACGAGCAGTACTTC. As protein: CASSQDVISYEQYF.

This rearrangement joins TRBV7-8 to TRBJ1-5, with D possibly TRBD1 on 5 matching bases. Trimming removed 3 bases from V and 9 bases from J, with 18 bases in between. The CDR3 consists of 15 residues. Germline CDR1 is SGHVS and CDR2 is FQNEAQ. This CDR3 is CASSLGGNWDGPQHF. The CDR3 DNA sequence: TGTGCCAGCAGCTTGGGGGGGAATTGGGACGGGCCCCAGCATTTT.

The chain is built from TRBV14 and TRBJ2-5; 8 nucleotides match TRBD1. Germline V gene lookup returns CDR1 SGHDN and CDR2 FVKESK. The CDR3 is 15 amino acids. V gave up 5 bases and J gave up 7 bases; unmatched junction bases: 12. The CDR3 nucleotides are TGTGCCAGCAGCATAGACCGGACAGGGACTCGGACCCAGTACTTC. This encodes CASSIDRTGTRTQYF.

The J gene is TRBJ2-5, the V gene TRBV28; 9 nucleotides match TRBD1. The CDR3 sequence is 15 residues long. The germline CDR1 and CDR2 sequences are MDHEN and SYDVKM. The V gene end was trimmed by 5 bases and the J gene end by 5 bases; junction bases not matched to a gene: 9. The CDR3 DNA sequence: TGTGCCAGCAGTCCCCCCGGGACAGGGAGGGAGACCCAGTACTTC. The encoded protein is CASSPPGTGRETQYF.

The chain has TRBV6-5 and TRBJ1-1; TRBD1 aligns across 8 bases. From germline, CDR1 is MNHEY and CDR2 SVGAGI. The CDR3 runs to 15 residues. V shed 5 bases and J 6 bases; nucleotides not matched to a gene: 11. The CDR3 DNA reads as TGTGCCAGCAGTGCCTCGACAGGGGCTAAGGCTGAAGCTTTCTTT. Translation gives CASSASTGAKAEAFF.

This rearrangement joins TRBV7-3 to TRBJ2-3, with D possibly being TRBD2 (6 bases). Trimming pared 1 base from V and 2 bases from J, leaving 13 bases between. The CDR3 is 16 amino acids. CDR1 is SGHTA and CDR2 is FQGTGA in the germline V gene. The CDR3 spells CASSLNGGETTDTQYF. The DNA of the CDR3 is TGTGCCAGCAGCTTAAACGGCGGGGAGACCACAGATACGCAGTATTTT.

CDR3 coding DNA: TGTGCCAGCAGCCTGGGGACAGGGACCTACGAGCAGTACTTC. This translates into CASSLGTGTYEQYF. The chain has TRBV7-6 and TRBJ2-5; 9 bases line up with TRBD1. TRBJ2-7 explains the end of the DNA better; the J call may be wrong. Germline CDR1 SGHVS, CDR2 FNYEAQ. The CDR3 contains 14 residues.

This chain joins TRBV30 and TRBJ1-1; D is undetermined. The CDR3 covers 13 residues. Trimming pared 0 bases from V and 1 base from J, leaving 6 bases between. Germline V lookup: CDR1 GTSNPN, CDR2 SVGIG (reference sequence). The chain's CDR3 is CAWSVGANTEAFF. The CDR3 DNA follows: TGTGCCTGGAGTGTAGGAGCGAACACTGAAGCTTTCTTT.

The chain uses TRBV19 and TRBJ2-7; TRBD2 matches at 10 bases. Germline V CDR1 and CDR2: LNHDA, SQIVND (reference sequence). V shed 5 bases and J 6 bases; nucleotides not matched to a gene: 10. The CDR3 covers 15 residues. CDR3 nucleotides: TGTGCCAGTAGTGATAGCGGGAGGCCAAGGAGCGAGCAGTACTTC. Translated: CASSDSGRPRSEQYF.